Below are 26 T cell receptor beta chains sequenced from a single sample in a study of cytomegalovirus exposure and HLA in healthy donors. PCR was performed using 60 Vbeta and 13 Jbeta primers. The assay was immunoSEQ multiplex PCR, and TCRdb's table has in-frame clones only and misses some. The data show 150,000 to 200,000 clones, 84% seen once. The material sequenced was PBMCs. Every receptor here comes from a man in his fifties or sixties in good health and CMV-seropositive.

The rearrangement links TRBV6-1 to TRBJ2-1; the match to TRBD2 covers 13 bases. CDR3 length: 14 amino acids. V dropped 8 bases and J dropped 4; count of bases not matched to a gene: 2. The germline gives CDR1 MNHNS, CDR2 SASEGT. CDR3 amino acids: CASQTSGGYNEQFF. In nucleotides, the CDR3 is TGTGCCAGCCAGACTAGCGGGGGGTACAATGAGCAGTTCTTC.

In nucleotides, the CDR3 is TGCAGTGCGGGCCAGGGGGGCGGCTACACCTTC. It codes for CSAGQGGGYTF. V gene TRBV20-1 combines with J gene TRBJ1-2; TRBD1 aligns across 7 bases. The germline gives CDR1 DFQATT, CDR2 SNEGSKA (reference sequence). The V segment lost 6 bases and the J segment 8 bases; nucleotides outside the gene matches: 6. This CDR3 has 11 amino acids.

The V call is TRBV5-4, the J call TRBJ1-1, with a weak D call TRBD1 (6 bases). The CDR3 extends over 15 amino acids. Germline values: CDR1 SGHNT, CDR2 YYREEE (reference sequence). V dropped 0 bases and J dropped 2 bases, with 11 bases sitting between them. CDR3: CASSLVQGRNTEAFF. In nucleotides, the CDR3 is TGTGCCAGCAGCTTGGTGCAGGGGAGAAACACTGAAGCTTTCTTT.

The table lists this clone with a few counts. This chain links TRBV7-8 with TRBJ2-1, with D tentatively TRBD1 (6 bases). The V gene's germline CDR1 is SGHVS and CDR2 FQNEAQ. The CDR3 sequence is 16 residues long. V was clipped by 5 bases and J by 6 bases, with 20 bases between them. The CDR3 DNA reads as TGTGCCAGCAGCCCGTACAGGGCACTAATGGGCAATGAGCAGTTCTTC. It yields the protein CASSPYRALMGNEQFF.

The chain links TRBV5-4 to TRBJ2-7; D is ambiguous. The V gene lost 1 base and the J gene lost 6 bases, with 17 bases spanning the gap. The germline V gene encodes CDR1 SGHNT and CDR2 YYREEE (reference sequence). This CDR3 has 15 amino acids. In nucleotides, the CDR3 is TGTGCCAGCAGCTTGAGTAGAACCCCTCTCTCCGAGCAGTACTTC. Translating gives CASSLSRTPLSEQYF.

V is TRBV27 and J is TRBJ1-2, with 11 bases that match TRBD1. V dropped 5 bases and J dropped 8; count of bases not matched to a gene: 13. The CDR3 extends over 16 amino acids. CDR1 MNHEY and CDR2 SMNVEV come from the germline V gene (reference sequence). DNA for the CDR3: TGTGCCAGCAGTCCGAGGACAGGGGGCCCTTTGGAAGGCTACACCTTC. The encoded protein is CASSPRTGGPLEGYTF.

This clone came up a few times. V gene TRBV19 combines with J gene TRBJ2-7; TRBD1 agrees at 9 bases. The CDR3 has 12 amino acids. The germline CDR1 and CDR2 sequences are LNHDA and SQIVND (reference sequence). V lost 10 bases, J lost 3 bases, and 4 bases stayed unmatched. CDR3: CATADRGYEQYF. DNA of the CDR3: TGTGCCACCGCGGACAGGGGCTACGAGCAGTACTTC.

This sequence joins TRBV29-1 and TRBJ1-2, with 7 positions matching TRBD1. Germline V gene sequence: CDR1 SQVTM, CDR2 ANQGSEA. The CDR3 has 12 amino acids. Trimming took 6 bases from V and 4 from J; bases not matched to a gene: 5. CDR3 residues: CSVDDRAYGYTF. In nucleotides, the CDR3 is TGCAGCGTCGATGACAGGGCCTATGGCTACACCTTC. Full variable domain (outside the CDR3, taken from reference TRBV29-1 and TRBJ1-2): SAVISQKPSRDICQRGTSLTIQCQVDSQVTMMFWYRQQPGQSLTLIATANQGSEATYESGFVIDKFPISRPNLTFSTLTVSNMSPEDSSIYLCSVDDRAYGYTFGSGTRLTVV.

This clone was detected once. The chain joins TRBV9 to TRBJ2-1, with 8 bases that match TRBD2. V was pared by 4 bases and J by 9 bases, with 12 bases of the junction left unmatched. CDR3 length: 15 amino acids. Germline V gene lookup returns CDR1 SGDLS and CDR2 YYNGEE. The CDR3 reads CASSTQLGGGPEQFF. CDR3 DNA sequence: TGTGCCAGCAGCACACAACTCGGGGGGGGCCCTGAGCAGTTCTTC.

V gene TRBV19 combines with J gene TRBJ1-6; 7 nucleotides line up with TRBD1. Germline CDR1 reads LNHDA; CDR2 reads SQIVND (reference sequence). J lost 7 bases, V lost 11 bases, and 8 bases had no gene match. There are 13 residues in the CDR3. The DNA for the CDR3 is TGTGCCGCCTGGCAGGGGGGAAATTCACCCCTCCACTTT. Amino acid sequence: CAAWQGGNSPLHF.

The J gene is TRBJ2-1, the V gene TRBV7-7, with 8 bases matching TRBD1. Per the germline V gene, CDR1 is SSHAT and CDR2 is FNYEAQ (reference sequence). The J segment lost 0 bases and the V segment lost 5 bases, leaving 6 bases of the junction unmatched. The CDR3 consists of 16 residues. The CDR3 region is CASSPRTGSSYNEQFF. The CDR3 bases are TGTGCCAGCAGCCCCCGGACAGGGAGCTCCTACAATGAGCAGTTCTTC.

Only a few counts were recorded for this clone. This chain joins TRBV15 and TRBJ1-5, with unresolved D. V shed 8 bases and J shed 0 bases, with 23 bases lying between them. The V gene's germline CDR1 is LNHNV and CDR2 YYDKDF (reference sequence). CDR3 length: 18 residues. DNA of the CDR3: TGTGCCACCGAGTCAACCGAAATATCCCCGAATAGCAATCAGCCCCAGCATTTT. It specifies CATESTEISPNSNQPQHF. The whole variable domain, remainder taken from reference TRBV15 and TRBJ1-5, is DAMVIQNPRYQVTQFGKPVTLSCSQTLNHNVMYWYQQKSSQAPKLLFHYYDKDFNNEADTPDNFQSRRPNTSFCFLDIRSPGLGDTAMYLCATESTEISPNSNQPQHFGDGTRLSIL.

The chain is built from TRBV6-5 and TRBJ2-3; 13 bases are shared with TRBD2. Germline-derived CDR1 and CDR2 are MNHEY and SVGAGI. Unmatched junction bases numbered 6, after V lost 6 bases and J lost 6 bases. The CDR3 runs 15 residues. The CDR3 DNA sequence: TGTGCCAGCAGCCACCGACTAGCGGGAGGTGATACGCAGTATTTT. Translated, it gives CASSHRLAGGDTQYF.

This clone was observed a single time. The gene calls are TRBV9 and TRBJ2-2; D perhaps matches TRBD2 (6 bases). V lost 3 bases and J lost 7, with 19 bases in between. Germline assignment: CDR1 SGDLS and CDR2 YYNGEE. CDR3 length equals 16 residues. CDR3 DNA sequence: TGTGCCAGCAGCGGGAAAAGCGGGTCTCCGGGCGGGGAGCTGTTTTTT. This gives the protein CASSGKSGSPGGELFF.

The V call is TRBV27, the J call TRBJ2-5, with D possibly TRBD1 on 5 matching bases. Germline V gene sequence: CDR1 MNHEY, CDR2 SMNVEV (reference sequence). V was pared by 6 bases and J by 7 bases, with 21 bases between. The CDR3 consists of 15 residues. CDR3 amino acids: CASSPHQGEDGTQYF. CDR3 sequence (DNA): TGTGCCAGCAGCCCACACCAGGGTGAGGATGGGACCCAGTACTTC.

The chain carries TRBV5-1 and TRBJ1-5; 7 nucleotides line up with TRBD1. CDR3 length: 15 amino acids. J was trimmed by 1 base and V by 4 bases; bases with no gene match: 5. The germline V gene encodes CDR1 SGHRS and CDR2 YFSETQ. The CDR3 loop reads CASSPEGASNQPQHF. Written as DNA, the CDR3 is TGCGCCAGCAGCCCTGAGGGGGCGAGCAATCAGCCCCAGCATTTT.

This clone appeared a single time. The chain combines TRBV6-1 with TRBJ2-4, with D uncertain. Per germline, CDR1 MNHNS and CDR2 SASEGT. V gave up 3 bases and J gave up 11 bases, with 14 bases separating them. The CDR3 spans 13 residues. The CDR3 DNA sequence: TGTGCCAGCAGTGACAGTCGTAAGTACGTTCAGTACTTC. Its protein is CASSDSRKYVQYF.

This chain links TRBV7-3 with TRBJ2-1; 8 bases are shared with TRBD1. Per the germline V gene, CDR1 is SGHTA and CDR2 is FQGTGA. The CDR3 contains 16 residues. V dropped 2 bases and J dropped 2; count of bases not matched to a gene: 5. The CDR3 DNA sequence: TGTGCCAGCAGCTTAGGCGACAGGGGTGCCTACAATGAGCAGTTCTTC. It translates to CASSLGDRGAYNEQFF.

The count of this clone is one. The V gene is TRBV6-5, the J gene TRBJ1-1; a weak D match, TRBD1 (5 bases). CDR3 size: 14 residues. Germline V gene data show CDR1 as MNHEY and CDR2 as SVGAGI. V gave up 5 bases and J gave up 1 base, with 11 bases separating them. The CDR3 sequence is CASSQRGRNTEAFF. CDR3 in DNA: TGTGCCAGCAGTCAAAGGGGCAGGAACACTGAAGCTTTCTTT.

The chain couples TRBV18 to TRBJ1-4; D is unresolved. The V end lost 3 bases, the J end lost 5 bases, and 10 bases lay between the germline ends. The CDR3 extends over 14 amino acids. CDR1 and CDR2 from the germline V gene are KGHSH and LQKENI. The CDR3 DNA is TGTGCCAGCTCACCGGGCAGTAGAAATGAAAAACTGTTTTTT. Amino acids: CASSPGSRNEKLFF.

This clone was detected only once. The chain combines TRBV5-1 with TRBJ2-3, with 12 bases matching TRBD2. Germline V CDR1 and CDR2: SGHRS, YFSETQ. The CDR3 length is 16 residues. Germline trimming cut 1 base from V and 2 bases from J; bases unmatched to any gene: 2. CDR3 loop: CASSLRLAGATDTQYF. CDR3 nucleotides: TGCGCCAGCAGCTTGAGACTAGCGGGAGCCACAGATACGCAGTATTTT. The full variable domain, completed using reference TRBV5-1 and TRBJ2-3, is KAGVTQTPRYLIKTRGQQVTLSCSPISGHRSVSWYQQTPGQGLQFLFEYFSETQRNKGNFPGRFSGRQFSNSRSEMNVSTLELGDSALYLCASSLRLAGATDTQYFGPGTRLTVL.

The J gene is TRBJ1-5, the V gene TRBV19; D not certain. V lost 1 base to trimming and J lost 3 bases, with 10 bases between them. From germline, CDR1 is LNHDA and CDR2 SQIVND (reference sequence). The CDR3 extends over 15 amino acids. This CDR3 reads CASSIGGGPNQPQHF. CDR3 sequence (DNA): TGTGCCAGTAGTATAGGAGGAGGGCCCAATCAGCCCCAGCATTTT. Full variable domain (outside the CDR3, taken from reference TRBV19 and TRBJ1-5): DGGITQSPKYLFRKEGQNVTLSCEQNLNHDAMYWYRQDPGQGLRLIYYSQIVNDFQKGDIAEGYSVSREKKESFPLTVTSAQKNPTAFYLCASSIGGGPNQPQHFGDGTRLSIL.

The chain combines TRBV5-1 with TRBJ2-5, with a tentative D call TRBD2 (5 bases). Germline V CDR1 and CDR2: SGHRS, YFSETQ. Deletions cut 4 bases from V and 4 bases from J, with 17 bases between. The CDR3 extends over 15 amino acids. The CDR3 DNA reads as TGCGCCAGCAGCCAAGCTTTAACGGGGAGAGAGACCCAGTACTTC. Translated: CASSQALTGRETQYF.

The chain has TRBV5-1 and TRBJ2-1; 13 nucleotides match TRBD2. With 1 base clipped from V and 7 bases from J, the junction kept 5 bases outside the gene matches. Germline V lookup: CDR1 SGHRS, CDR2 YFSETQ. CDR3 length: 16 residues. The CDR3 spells CASSLTSGRALNEQFF. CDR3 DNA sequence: TGCGCCAGCAGCTTGACTAGCGGGAGGGCCCTAAATGAGCAGTTCTTC.

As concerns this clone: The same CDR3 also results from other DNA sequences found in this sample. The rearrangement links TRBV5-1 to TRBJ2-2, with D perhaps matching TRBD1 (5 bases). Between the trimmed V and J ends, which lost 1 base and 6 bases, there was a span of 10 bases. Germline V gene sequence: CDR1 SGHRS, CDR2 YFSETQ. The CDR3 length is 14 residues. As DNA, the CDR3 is TGCGCCAGCAGCTTGTGGACATCCGCCGGGGAGCTGTTTTTT. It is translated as CASSLWTSAGELFF. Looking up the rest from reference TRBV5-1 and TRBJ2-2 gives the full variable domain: KAGVTQTPRYLIKTRGQQVTLSCSPISGHRSVSWYQQTPGQGLQFLFEYFSETQRNKGNFPGRFSGRQFSNSRSEMNVSTLELGDSALYLCASSLWTSAGELFFGEGSRLTVL.

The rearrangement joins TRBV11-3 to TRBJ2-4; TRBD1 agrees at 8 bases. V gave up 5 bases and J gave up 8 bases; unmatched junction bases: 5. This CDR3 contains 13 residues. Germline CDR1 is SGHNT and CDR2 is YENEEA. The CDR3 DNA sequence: TGTGCCAGCAGCCGAGACAGGGGTTACATTCAGTACTTC. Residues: CASSRDRGYIQYF. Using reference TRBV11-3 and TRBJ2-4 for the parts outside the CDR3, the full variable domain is EAGVVQSPRYKIIEKKQPVAFWCNPISGHNTLYWYLQNLGQGPELLIRYENEEAVDDSQLPKDRFSAERLKGVDSTLKIQPAELGDSAVYLCASSRDRGYIQYFGAGTRLSVL.